This T cell receptor (beta chain) was obtained from a study of CD8 T cells in ankylosing spondylitis. Study conclusions and caveats: Apparently characteristic of ankylosing spondylitis blood was a TCR beta motif (roughly eight highly homologous variants). Reactive arthritis synovial fluid and blood were previously reported to contain some motif variants.

Turning to this clonotype: Its antigen is unknown.

This CDR3 comprises 16 residues. The germline V gene encodes CDR1 SGHRS and CDR2 YFSETQ. The V and J ends lost 0 bases and 1 base respectively, with 13 bases between them. Each CDR3 protein is one row after TCRdb ran MiXCR on the 5' RACE reads. The top ten clones hold roughly 1% of a sample with roughly 470,000 distinct CDR3 sequences, about 24% of them seen once. The clonotype was recovered from a male donor with ankylosing spondylitis. The specimen was blood, either unsorted or a sorted T cell fraction (not recorded which). The chain recombines TRBV5-1 with TRBJ1-1, with D maybe TRBD1 (5 bases). The CDR3 DNA reads TGCGCCAGCAGCTTGGCCGGGGGACTGCCGAACACTGAAGCTTTCTTT. This translates into CASSLAGGLPNTEAFF. Complete variable domain (other parts from reference TRBV5-1 and TRBJ1-1): KAGVTQTPRYLIKTRGQQVTLSCSPISGHRSVSWYQQTPGQGLQFLFEYFSETQRNKGNFPGRFSGRQFSNSRSEMNVSTLELGDSALYLCASSLAGGLPNTEAFFGQGTRLTVV.